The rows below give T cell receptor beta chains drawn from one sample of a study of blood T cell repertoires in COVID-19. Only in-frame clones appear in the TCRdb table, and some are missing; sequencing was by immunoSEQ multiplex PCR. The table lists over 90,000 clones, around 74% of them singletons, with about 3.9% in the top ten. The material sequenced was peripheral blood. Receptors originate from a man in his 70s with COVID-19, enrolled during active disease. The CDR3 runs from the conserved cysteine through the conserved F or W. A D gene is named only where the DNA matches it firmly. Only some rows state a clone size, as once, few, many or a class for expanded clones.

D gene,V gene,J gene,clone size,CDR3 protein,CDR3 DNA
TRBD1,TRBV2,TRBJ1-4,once,CASCGTGCEKLFF,TGTGCCAGCTGTGGGACAGGGTGTGAAAAACTGTTTTTT
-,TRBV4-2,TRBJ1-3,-,CASSQEGGNSGNTIYF,TGTGCCAGCAGCCAAGAAGGAGGGAACTCTGGAAACACCATATATTTT
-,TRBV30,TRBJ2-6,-,CAWSNQEKAPLLLEANVLTF,TGTGCCTGGAGTAACCAAGAGAAGGCACCATTACTACTGGAGGCCAACGTCCTGACTTTC
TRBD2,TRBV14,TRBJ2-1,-,CASSPVLAGVAFTVF,TGTGCCAGCAGTCCAGTTCTAGCGGGAGTGGCATTCACGGTCTTC
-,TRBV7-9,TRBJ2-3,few,CASSLAGGGSTDTQYF,TGTGCCAGCAGCTTAGCGGGAGGAGGAAGCACAGATACGCAGTATTTT
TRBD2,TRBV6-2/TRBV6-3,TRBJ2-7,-,CASSYPKTSGSPEQYF,TGTGCCAGCAGTTACCCGAAGACTAGCGGGAGTCCCGAGCAGTACTTC
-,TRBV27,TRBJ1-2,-,CASSSRQGGVYGYTF,TGTGCCAGCAGTTCCCGGCAGGGAGGGGTCTATGGCTACACCTTC
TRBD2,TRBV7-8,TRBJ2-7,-,CASSLGLAGVNEQYF,TGTGCCAGCAGCTTAGGACTAGCGGGAGTCAACGAGCAGTACTTC
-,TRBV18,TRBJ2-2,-,CASSPRRTGELFF,TGTGCCAGCTCACCACGCAGAACCGGGGAGCTGTTTTTT
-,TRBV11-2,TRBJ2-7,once,CASSPLHEQYF,TGTGCCAGCAGCCCTCTACACGAGCAGTACTTC